This TCR beta chain comes out of a study of neurological immune-mediated disorders (dated by TCRdb to between 2018 and 2021). Looking at the study overall: Among the 35 or so multiple sclerosis patients, around 30 had relapsing-remitting MS and 3 had secondary progressive MS. The study compared peripheral blood TCR-beta repertoires of HTLV-I-associated myelopathy (HAM/TSP) patients, multiple sclerosis patients and healthy controls using UMI-based sequencing. The 90 to 110 TCR-beta libraries included longitudinal samples, technical triplicates and paired sorted CD4+ and CD8+ T-cell subsets alongside PBMC samples. The cohort comprised 68 subjects: some 15 HAM/TSP patients, 35 or so multiple sclerosis patients and approximately 20 healthy controls.

cDNA was synthesized by template-switch 5'RACE using a primer carrying a 10-nucleotide random unique molecular identifier by which each TCR transcript was tagged. Over 170 million TCR-beta sequences, covering 15-18 subjects, were produced in each sequencing run. Total RNA was extracted with the RNeasy kit. The KAPA Real-time Library Amplification kit was used to amplify TCR-beta VDJ regions with primers for the TCR constant region and the 5'RACE anchor. Sample indexes and Illumina adaptors were added in a first PCR, and a second PCR then increased library yield. After Ampure bead purification, the TCR product of roughly 650 bp was size-selected on a 2% E-gel SizeSelection system. Before pooling, library quality was assessed on a Bioanalyzer, concentration was determined with Qubit, and library quantification was performed with the Kapa Library Quantification kit. Paired-end 2 x 150 bp sequencing of the libraries was performed on an Illumina HiSeq 2500. To increase sequence diversity, roughly 23-30% phiX was spiked into each library pool. The published analysis was carried out like this. The UMI-based MiGEC pipeline processed quality-filtered reads and removed over 75% of raw TCR sequences during error correction. IMGT germline references were used for aligning VDJ genes, and each clonotype was defined as a unique CDR3 amino acid sequence together with its V-J genes. Clonal expansion, Shannon diversity, and CDR3 relatedness (CalcPairwiseDistances, ClusterSamples) were evaluated with VDJtools, and phylogenetic trees were built with CLCbio workbench. Clones with at least 8 unique UMIs were defined as expanded, with this threshold being based on coefficient-of-variation modelling across technical triplicates. TCRdb trimmed public reads at Q25 via fastp, called clones via MiXCR and kept in-frame beta chains. Rows merge per CDR3 protein into single entries with the most common DNA and genes. What appears here as the V and J calls and clone size reflects TCRdb's work, not the paper's. The sample data list tens of thousands of distinct CDR3 sequences, and around 3.4% of these were observed just once. The ten largest make up approximately 2.9% of the sample.

Via the germline V gene (reference sequence), CDR1 is SEHNR and CDR2 FQNEAQ. Relative to germline, V is missing 3 bases and J is missing 4 bases, with 8 bases of the junction outside any gene match. From the cysteine up to the phenylalanine, the CDR3 has a length of 15 residues. Only the CDR3 DNA stays, 45 bases, in frame from base 1. Study-wide findings and limitations: No identical CDR3 amino acid sequences were found to be shared among expanded clones across subjects, suggesting that TCR-beta repertoires were private in all groups. TCR clonal expansion was greatest in HAM/TSP patients and smallest in MS patients, who ranked below even healthy controls. Phylogenetic analysis grouped repertoires from 18 of 34 MS patients into a cluster of related CDR3 sequences, suggesting a possible repertoire-level signature. The MS cluster showed no association with clinical or MRI features, and the authors stated that larger cohorts are needed.

In this sample, this clonotype turned up many times. Its antigen remains undetermined. One base away there is no much larger clone; base qualities are not given. Libraries from unsorted PBMCs were made from 2 million PBMCs kept in RNAlater at -80 degrees C until RNA extraction. Multiple sclerosis patients were enrolled in a US clinical protocol evaluating disease progression by magnetic resonance imaging. Peripheral blood was subjected to Ficoll-Hypaque density gradient centrifugation to isolate PBMCs, which were then cryopreserved in liquid nitrogen. The material sequenced was PBMCs. The receptor comes from a woman aged 45 to 65 with multiple sclerosis. This chain joins TRBV7-9 to TRBJ1-1; TRBD1 aligns with 7 central bases. The CDR3 sequence is CASSFSKEGATEAFF. The DNA sequence is given as TGTGCCAGCAGCTTCTCCAAGGAGGGGGCCACTGAAGCTTTCTTT. Full variable domain (CDR3 extended with the reference TRBV7-9 and TRBJ1-1 proteins): DTGVSQNPRHKITKRGQNVTFRCDPISEHNRLYWYRQTLGQGPEFLTYFQNEAQLEKSRLLSDRFSAERPKGSFSTLEIQRTEQGDSAMYLCASSFSKEGATEAFFGQGTRLTVV.